These T cell receptor beta chains were read from a single sample in a study of blood T cell repertoires in COVID-19. Using immunoSEQ multiplex PCR, the repertoire was profiled, and TCRdb retains in-frame clones only, with some absent. The sample shows a few hundred thousand clones, about 90% of them seen only once. Sequencing was performed on PBMCs or T cells enriched from blood (not recorded which). Source of these receptors: a young man who had been exposed to COVID-19. CDR3s include the opening cysteine and the closing phenylalanine or tryptophan. D genes are given only for firm matches. Size values are once, few and many counts, or a class for expanded clones, and some rows have none.

J | D | V | size | CDR3 | DNA
TRBJ1-5 | TRBD1 | TRBV30 | NA | CAWSGAGGYQPQHF | TGTGCCTGGAGTGGAGCAGGGGGGTATCAGCCCCAGCATTTT
TRBJ1-5 | NA | TRBV6-2/TRBV6-3 | NA | CASSFGLRSNQPQHF | TGTGCCAGCAGTTTCGGACTACGTAGCAATCAGCCCCAGCATTTT
TRBJ1-1 | NA | TRBV7-9 | NA | CASSLTVNTEAFF | TGTGCCAGCAGCCTAACAGTGAACACTGAAGCTTTCTTT
TRBJ2-3 | NA | TRBV4-1 | NA | CASSQKSRGYGDTQYF | TGCGCCAGCAGCCAAAAATCCAGGGGCTACGGAGATACGCAGTATTTT
TRBJ1-2 | NA | TRBV5-6 | NA | CASSLLTGYYGYTF | TGTGCCAGCAGCTTGCTTACAGGGTATTATGGCTACACCTTC
TRBJ2-7 | NA | TRBV3-1/TRBV3-2 | NA | CASSQVSSYEQYF | TGTGCCAGCAGCCAAGTCAGCTCCTACGAGCAGTACTTC
TRBJ2-7 | TRBD1 | TRBV5-1 | NA | CASSLQDRLGEQYF | TGCGCCAGCTCCCTACAGGACAGGCTTGGCGAGCAGTACTTC
TRBJ1-1 | NA | TRBV12-3/TRBV12-4 | NA | CASSFGRNTEAFF | TGTGCCAGCAGTTTTGGGCGGAACACTGAAGCTTTCTTT
TRBJ1-5 | NA | TRBV4-2 | NA | CASSQEAHQPQHF | TGTGCCAGCAGCCAAGAAGCCCATCAGCCCCAGCATTTT
TRBJ1-3 | NA | TRBV27 | NA | CATLRGPNTIYF | TGTGCCACCCTGAGAGGGCCGAACACCATATATTTT
TRBJ2-1 | NA | TRBV6-5 | many | CASSYRETYNEQFF | TGTGCCAGCAGTTACAGGGAGACCTACAATGAGCAGTTCTTC
TRBJ1-1 | NA | TRBV5-4 | NA | CASSSLAGGRNTEAFF | TGTGCCAGCAGCTCCTTGGCGGGGGGGCGGAACACTGAAGCTTTCTTT
TRBJ2-1 | TRBD2 | TRBV19 | once | CASTQAGVGNEQFF | TGTGCCAGTACCCAGGCGGGGGTTGGCAATGAGCAGTTCTTC
TRBJ2-2 | NA | TRBV4-1 | NA | CASSARKGATNTGELFF | TGCGCCAGCAGCGCCCGAAAAGGGGCGACGAACACCGGGGAGCTGTTTTTT
TRBJ1-5 | TRBD1 | TRBV18 | few | CASSPGQGTNQPQHF | TGTGCCAGCTCACCGGGACAGGGAACCAATCAGCCCCAGCATTTT
TRBJ2-2 | TRBD1 | TRBV6-6 | NA | CASRRPGQGLTNTGELFF | TGTGCCAGCAGACGACCGGGACAGGGTCTTACGAACACCGGGGAGCTGTTTTTT
TRBJ2-1 | TRBD1 | TRBV2 | NA | CASSEAPAGRGLYNEQFF | TGTGCCAGCAGTGAAGCCCCGGCGGGTAGGGGGCTTTACAATGAGCAGTTCTTC
TRBJ2-3 | TRBD1 | TRBV6-6 | NA | CASRGQESDTQYF | TGTGCCAGCAGAGGACAGGAATCAGATACGCAGTATTTT
TRBJ1-1 | NA | TRBV19 | NA | CASSISAGRAFF | TGTGCCAGTAGTATATCGGCAGGGCGGGCTTTCTTT
TRBJ2-1 | NA | TRBV7-9 | few | CASSPAFGLSYNEQFF | TGTGCCAGCAGCCCGGCTTTTGGACTTTCATACAATGAGCAGTTCTTC
TRBJ1-1 | TRBD1 | TRBV6-5 | NA | CASGSGGRSTEAFF | TGTGCCAGCGGCTCAGGGGGAAGGAGCACTGAAGCTTTCTTT